This passage covers 10 T cell receptor beta chains from one sample sequenced in a study of CD8+ T cells in alopecia areata. Treatment reported: oral pan-JAK inhibitor, 5-10 mg twice daily. TCR sequencing used cDNA made by reverse transcription of extracted RNA. The data were produced by immunoSEQ multiplex PCR, yet TCRdb's version contains in-frame clones alone and is incomplete. Of about 140,000 clones listed, 75% to 85% are singletons. The specimen was CD8+ T cells sorted from blood, collected at week 4, from a patient treated with tofacitinib. These receptor sequences come from a human donor with alopecia areata.

This chain joins TRBV27 and TRBJ2-3, with TRBD2 matching over 10 bases. CDR1 is MNHEY, CDR2 SMNVEV, per germline (reference sequence). Trimming took 8 bases from V and 9 from J; bases not matched to a gene: 11. The CDR3 is 14 amino acids. CDR3 nucleotides: TGTGCCAGCCGTAGCGGGGGGTTGGCAGGCACGCAGTATTTT. Translation: CASRSGGLAGTQYF.

This clone has a handful of counts. The V and J genes are TRBV7-2 and TRBJ2-6, with D hard to call. V was clipped by 3 bases and J by 0 bases, with 9 bases between them. This CDR3 contains 16 residues. The germline V gene has CDR1 SGHTA and CDR2 FQGNSA. The chain's CDR3 is CASSFVPISGANVLTF. The CDR3 bases are TGTGCCAGCAGCTTTGTACCCATCTCTGGGGCCAACGTCCTGACTTTC.

This clone appeared once. The genes are TRBV27 and TRBJ2-2; 11 bases are a match to TRBD1. V lost 2 bases to trimming and J lost 6 bases; unmatched junction nucleotides: 8. CDR1 is MNHEY, CDR2 SMNVEV, per germline (reference sequence). CDR3 size: 17 residues. CDR3 nucleotide sequence: TGTGCCAGCAGTTTAGGCCGTCCGGGACAGGGGGCCGGGGAGCTGTTTTTT. Its translation: CASSLGRPGQGAGELFF.

The rearrangement joins TRBV7-9 to TRBJ1-1; unclear D gene. The V end was cut by 5 bases, the J end by 8 bases, with 12 bases between. Per the germline V gene, CDR1 is SEHNR and CDR2 is FQNEAQ (reference sequence). The CDR3 spans 12 residues. Here the CDR3 DNA reads TGTGCCAGCAGCAATGTGAGTCTGGAAGCTTTCTTT. It yields the protein CASSNVSLEAFF.

The rearrangement uses TRBV5-6 and TRBJ2-1; 9 nucleotides match TRBD1. This CDR3 comprises 15 residues. Germline CDR1 and CDR2: SGHDT and YYEEEE. Germline trimming cut 3 bases from V and 6 bases from J; bases unmatched to any gene: 7. CDR3 region: CASSSGQGKSNEQFF. The CDR3 nucleotides are TGTGCCAGCAGCTCGGGACAGGGAAAGAGCAATGAGCAGTTCTTC.

This rearrangement joins TRBV5-1 to TRBJ1-1, with D perhaps TRBD1 (5 bases). From germline, CDR1 is SGHRS and CDR2 YFSETQ. The CDR3 extends over 12 amino acids. Trimming removed 7 bases at V and 5 bases at J, with 12 bases between. As DNA, the CDR3 is TGCGCCAGCCAAGGGGACCGAACTGAAGCTTTCTTT. Its translation is CASQGDRTEAFF.

V and J are TRBV7-9 and TRBJ2-7; 8 bases fit TRBD1. The V segment lost 5 bases and the J segment 2 bases; nucleotides outside the gene matches: 11. The CDR3 loop spans 16 amino acids. CDR1 SEHNR and CDR2 FQNEAQ come from the germline V gene (reference sequence). In DNA, the CDR3 is TGTGCCAGCAGCCGACCAGGGGGCGCGGTGCCCTACGAGCAGTACTTC. Encoded protein: CASSRPGGAVPYEQYF.

The rearrangement links TRBV6-5 to TRBJ1-2; D may be TRBD1 (6 bases). Trimming shortened V by 5 bases and J by 7 bases, and 20 bases separated the two germline ends. Germline CDR1 and CDR2: MNHEY and SVGAGI. CDR3 length: 15 residues. The DNA for the CDR3 is TGTGCCAGCAGTCGTCCACGACAGGAGCGTGCTGGCTACACCTTC. This sequence encodes CASSRPRQERAGYTF.

This clone was picked up one time. The chain recombines TRBV19 with TRBJ1-2; 7 bases are a match to TRBD1. V shed 2 bases, J shed 4 bases, and the junction held 4 bases outside the gene matches. The CDR3 has 14 residues. Germline V gene data show CDR1 as LNHDA and CDR2 as SQIVND (reference sequence). The CDR3 spells CASSIMGQPYGYTF. CDR3 DNA sequence: TGTGCCAGTAGTATAATGGGACAGCCCTATGGCTACACCTTC.

The table lists this clone with a count of one. This rearrangement joins TRBV6-1 to TRBJ2-3, with D maybe TRBD2 (5 bases). Germline-derived CDR1 and CDR2 are MNHNS and SASEGT. V lost 4 bases and J 2 bases, leaving 16 bases between the germline ends. There are 16 residues in the CDR3. CDR3 in amino acids: CASSGWAAEDTDTQYF. The CDR3 region has the DNA TGTGCCAGCAGTGGGTGGGCAGCGGAAGACACAGATACGCAGTATTTT.